The entry below gives a single T cell receptor (beta chain) sequence along with its context. The repertoire was sequenced with immunoSEQ multiplex PCR; TCRdb's copy has only in-frame clones and lacks some. The sample carries more than 1,200,000 clones, 98% to 99% recorded once. This specimen belongs to a study of shared clonotypes between healthy human individuals. This CDR3 is 14 amino acids long. In germline, CDR1 is MGHRA, CDR2 YSYEKL. Between the trimmed V and J ends, which lost 1 base and 4 bases, there was a span of 9 bases. The source is a man between 25 and 39 years old in good health. The material sequenced was naive CD4+ T cells sorted from blood. Sample subset: CD45RA+ positively selected. V and J are TRBV4-1 and TRBJ2-3; D remains unclear. DNA of the CDR3: TGCGCCAGCAGCCAAGTTGCAATCTCAGATACGCAGTATTTT. It is translated as CASSQVAISDTQYF.